This entry concerns a single T cell receptor (beta chain). Relapse after autologous stem cell transplantation occurred in every patient, and brentuximab vedotin exposure varied. Thawed PBMCs were the source of CD4+ T cells, purified by magnetic negative selection. TCRdb's copy holds only in-frame clones and misses some; the assay was immunoSEQ multiplex PCR. The data show approximately 30,000 clones, 70% to 80% seen once. This sample is drawn from a study of PD-1 blockade in classical Hodgkin lymphoma. Overall study context: It was nivolumab at 3 mg/kg, given intravenously every 2 weeks, that patients received.

Germline V gives CDR1 SNHLY, CDR2 FYNNEI. V gave up 4 bases and J gave up 6 bases; unmatched junction bases: 9. The CDR3 spans 15 residues. V gene TRBV2 combines with J gene TRBJ2-7; 10 bases align to TRBD1. The TCR was taken from a human donor with classical Hodgkin lymphoma. Material: CD4+ T cells from blood, obtained at baseline. In DNA, the CDR3 is TGTGCCAGCAGTGTCCGGGACAGGGGAGAAAGCGAGCAGTACTTC. Its translation is CASSVRDRGESEQYF.